Following are 8 T cell receptor beta chains from one sample sequenced in a study of blood T cell repertoires in COVID-19. Repertoires were generated with immunoSEQ multiplex PCR, while TCRdb's copy carries only in-frame clones and drops some. Of approximately 300,000 clones detected, roughly nine tenths appear once; the ten largest clones hold over 2%. The specimen was peripheral blood. All receptors come from a woman aged 45-65 years who had recovered from COVID-19.

This chain joins TRBV3-1 (or the pseudogene TRBV3-2) and TRBJ1-2, with D hard to call. The germline V and J ends were trimmed by 1 base and 7 bases, with 13 bases remaining between them. This CDR3 comprises 14 residues. From germline, CDR1 is LGHDT and CDR2 YNNKEL (reference sequence). CDR3 sequence reads: CASSQVLAVGGYTF. CDR3 bases: TGTGCCAGCAGCCAAGTTCTTGCCGTCGGTGGCTACACCTTC.

The CDR3 is CASSYGGQGNSPLHF. The DNA of the CDR3 is TGTGCCAGCAGTTACGGCGGGCAGGGGAATTCACCCCTCCACTTT. This rearrangement joins TRBV6-6 to TRBJ1-6; a possible D gene is TRBD1 (6 bases). V was trimmed by 2 bases and J by 7 bases, leaving 12 bases between them. Germline V CDR1 and CDR2: MNHNY, SVGAGI (reference sequence). This CDR3 comprises 15 residues.

The chain carries TRBV7-9 and TRBJ1-1, with D maybe TRBD1 (6 bases). The CDR3 covers 12 residues. Germline-derived CDR1 and CDR2 are SEHNR and FQNEAQ (reference sequence). V was shortened by 4 bases and J by 10 bases, with 13 bases between the two germline ends. Here the CDR3 reads CASSSTGRAAFF. DNA of the CDR3: TGTGCCAGCAGCTCTACAGGGCGGGCAGCTTTCTTT.

V usage is TRBV11-2 and J usage is TRBJ2-5, with a possible D match to TRBD2 (7 bases). Germline V gives CDR1 SGHAT, CDR2 FQNNGV. CDR3 size: 13 residues. Trimming stripped 1 base from V and 7 bases from J, with 10 bases between. CDR3: CASSLGGGGTQYF. Written as DNA, the CDR3 is TGTGCCAGCAGCTTAGGGGGAGGGGGGACCCAGTACTTC.

J is TRBJ2-5 and V is TRBV24-1; 7 bases are a match to TRBD1. This CDR3 contains 15 residues. V dropped 5 bases and J dropped 5; count of bases not matched to a gene: 10. The germline V gene encodes CDR1 KGHDR and CDR2 SFDVKD. The DNA for the CDR3 is TGTGCCACCAGTGCCAGACAGGGAGAGGAGGAGACCCAGTACTTC. It codes for CATSARQGEEETQYF.

This clone was picked up one time. The genes are TRBV4-2 and TRBJ1-1, with 7 bases fitting TRBD1. The junction had 13 bases not matched to a gene; V was cut back by 1 base and J by 8 bases. From germline, CDR1 is LGHNA and CDR2 YNFKEQ. The CDR3 runs 16 residues. The CDR3 DNA reads TGTGCCAGCAGCCAAGGCGGTCGACAGGGAAACGTAGAAGCTTTCTTT. As protein: CASSQGGRQGNVEAFF.

This sequence joins TRBV6-5 and TRBJ1-2; 8 nucleotides agree with TRBD1. The CDR3 runs 13 residues. Trimming at V came to 6 bases and at J to 12 bases, leaving 12 bases not matched to a gene. Germline CDR1 MNHEY, CDR2 SVGAGI. In nucleotides, the CDR3 is TGTGCCAGCAGGCCCCGGGACAGGTCCGTAAACACCTTC. Its translation is CASRPRDRSVNTF.

The V call is TRBV27, the J call TRBJ1-4, with 7 bases fitting TRBD1. This CDR3 region has 15 residues. The V segment lost 7 bases and the J segment 8 bases; nucleotides outside the gene matches: 13. The germline CDR1 and CDR2 sequences are MNHEY and SMNVEV (reference sequence). CDR3 sequence (DNA): TGTGCCAGCACCTCTTCGAGGGGGCTTAAAGAAAAACTGTTTTTT. Encoded protein: CASTSSRGLKEKLFF.